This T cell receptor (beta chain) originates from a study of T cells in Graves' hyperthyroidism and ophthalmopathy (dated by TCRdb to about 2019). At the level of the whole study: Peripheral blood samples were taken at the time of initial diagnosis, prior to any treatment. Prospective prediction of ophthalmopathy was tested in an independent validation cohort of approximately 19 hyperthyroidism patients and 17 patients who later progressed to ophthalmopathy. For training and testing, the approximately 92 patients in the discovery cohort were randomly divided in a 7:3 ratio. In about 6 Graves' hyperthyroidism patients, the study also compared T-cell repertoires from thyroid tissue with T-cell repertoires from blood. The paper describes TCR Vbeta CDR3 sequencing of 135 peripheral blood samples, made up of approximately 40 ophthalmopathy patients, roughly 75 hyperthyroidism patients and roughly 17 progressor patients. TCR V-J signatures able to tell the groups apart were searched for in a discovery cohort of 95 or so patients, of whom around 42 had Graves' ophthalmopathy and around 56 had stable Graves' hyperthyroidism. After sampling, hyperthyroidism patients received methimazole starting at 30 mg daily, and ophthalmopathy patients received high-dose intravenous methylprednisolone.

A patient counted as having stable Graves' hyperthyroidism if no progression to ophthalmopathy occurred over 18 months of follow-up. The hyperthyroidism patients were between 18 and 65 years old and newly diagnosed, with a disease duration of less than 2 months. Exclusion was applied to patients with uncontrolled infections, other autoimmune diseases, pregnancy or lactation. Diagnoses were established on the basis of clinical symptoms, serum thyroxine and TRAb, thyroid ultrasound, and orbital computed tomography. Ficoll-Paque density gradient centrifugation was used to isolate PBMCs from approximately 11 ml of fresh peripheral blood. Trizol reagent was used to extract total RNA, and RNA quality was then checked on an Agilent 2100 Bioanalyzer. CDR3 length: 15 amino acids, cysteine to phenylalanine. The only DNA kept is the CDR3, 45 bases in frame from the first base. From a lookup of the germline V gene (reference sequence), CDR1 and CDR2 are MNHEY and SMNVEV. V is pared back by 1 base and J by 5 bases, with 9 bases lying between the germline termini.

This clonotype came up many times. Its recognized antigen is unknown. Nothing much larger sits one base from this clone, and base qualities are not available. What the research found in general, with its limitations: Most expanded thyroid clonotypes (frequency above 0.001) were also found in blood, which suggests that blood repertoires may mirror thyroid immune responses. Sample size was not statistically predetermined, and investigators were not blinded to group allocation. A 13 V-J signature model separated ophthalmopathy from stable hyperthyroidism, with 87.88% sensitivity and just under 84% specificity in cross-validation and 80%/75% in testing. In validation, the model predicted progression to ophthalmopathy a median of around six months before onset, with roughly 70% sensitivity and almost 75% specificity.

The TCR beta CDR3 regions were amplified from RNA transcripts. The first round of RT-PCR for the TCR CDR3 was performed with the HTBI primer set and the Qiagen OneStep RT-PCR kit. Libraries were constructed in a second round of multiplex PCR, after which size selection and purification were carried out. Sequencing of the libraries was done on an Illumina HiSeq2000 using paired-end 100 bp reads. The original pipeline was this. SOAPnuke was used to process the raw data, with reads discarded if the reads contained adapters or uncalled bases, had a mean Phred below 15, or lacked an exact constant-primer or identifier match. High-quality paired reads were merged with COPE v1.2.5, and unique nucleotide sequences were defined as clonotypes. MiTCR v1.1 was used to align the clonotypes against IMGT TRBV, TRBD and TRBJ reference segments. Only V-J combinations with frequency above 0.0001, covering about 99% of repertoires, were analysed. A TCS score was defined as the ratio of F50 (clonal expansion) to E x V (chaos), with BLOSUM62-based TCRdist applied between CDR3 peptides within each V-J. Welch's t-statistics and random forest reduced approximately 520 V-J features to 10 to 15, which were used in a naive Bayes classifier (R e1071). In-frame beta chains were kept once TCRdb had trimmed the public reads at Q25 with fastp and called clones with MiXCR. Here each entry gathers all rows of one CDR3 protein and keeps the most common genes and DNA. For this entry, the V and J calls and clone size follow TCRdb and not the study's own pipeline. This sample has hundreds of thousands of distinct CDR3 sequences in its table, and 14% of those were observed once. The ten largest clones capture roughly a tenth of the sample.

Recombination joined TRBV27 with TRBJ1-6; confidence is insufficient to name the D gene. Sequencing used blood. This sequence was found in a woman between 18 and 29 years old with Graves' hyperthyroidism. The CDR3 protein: CASSLWGSDNSPLHF. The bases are TGTGCCAGCAGTTTATGGGGTTCTGATAATTCACCCCTCCACTTT.